The subject of this entry is one T cell receptor (beta chain). Its antigen remains unidentified. Carbamazepine had induced Stevens-Johnson syndrome or toxic epidermal necrolysis in the sequenced donors. This sample is part of a study of T cells in severe cutaneous drug reactions. For the study at large: Patients in acute or recovery stage gave blister fluids/cells and PBMC. The study's findings and limits: Blister cells averaged roughly 30% and PBMC approximately 5% TRBV12-4 in carbamazepine-induced Stevens-Johnson syndrome or toxic epidermal necrolysis patients. Tolerant-control and healthy-donor PBMC lacked or rarely had the public CDR3 found in blisters.

Libraries were made by iRepertoire multiplex PCR with TCR subtype-specific primers for bulk and single-cell sequencing. After re-calling the multiplex PCR reads, TCRdb lists one entry per CDR3 protein, DNA absent. This specimen shows more than 20,000 distinct CDR3 sequences; the ten leading clones hold under 8.5%. Germline values: CDR1 DFQATT, CDR2 SNEGSKA (reference sequence). CDR3 length: 15 residues. The receptor comes from a human donor with toxic epidermal necrolysis, a severe cutaneous drug reaction. Material for sequencing was PBMCs. The gene calls are TRBV20-1 and TRBJ2-7; TCRdb lists TRBD2, though no DNA is available to test this call. This CDR3 reads CSARDPREASYEQYF.